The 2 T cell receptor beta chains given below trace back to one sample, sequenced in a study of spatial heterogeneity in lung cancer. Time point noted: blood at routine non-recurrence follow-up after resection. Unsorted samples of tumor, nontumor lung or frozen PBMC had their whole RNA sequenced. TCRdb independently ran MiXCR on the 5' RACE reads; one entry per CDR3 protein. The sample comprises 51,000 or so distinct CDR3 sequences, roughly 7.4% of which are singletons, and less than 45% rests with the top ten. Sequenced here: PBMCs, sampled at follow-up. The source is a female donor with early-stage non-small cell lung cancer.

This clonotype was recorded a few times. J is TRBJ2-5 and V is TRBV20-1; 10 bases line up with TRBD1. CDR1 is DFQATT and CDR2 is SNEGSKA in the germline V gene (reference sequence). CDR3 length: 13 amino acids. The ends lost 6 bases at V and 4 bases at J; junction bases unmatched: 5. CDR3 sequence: CSAPDRGRETQYF. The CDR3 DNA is TGCAGTGCACCCGACAGGGGGCGAGAGACCCAGTACTTC.

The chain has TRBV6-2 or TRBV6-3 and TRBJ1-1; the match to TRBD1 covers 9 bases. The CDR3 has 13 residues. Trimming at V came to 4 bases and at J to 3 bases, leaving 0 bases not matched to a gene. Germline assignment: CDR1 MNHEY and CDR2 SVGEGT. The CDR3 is CASSWDRDTEAFF. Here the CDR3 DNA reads TGTGCCAGCAGTTGGGACAGGGACACTGAAGCTTTCTTT.